Listed below are T cell receptor beta chains from one sample, sequenced in a study of shared clonotypes between healthy human individuals. The protocol was immunoSEQ multiplex PCR, while the TCRdb copy is restricted to in-frame clones and leaves out a portion. The repertoire holds a few million clones, with 93% as singletons. Sequencing was performed on naive CD8+ T cells from PBMCs. Receptors were obtained from a man aged 18 to 35 in good health. Some clones in this sample may be carry-over from other donors' samples. Both conserved end residues are part of each CDR3. D genes are given only for firm matches. Some rows have no size entry. The others give once, few or many, or a class for an expanded clone.

V	length	size	D	J	DNA	CDR3
TRBV6-6	16	NA	TRBD1	TRBJ2-2	TGTGCCAGCAGTCATTCGACAGGGTTAACGCCCGGGGAGCTGTTTTTT	CASSHSTGLTPGELFF
TRBV2	14	NA	NA	TRBJ2-1	TGTGCCAGCAGGGGGGGTAGCGTATACAATGAGCAGTTCTTC	CASRGGSVYNEQFF
TRBV7-9	13	NA	NA	TRBJ2-3	TGTGCCAGCAGTACCCTAGAAGGAGATACGCAGTATTTT	CASSTLEGDTQYF
TRBV29-1	14	once	NA	TRBJ1-2	TGCAGCGTCCTACAGTCCCAGGCGGGCTATGGCTACACCTTC	CSVLQSQAGYGYTF
TRBV2	15	NA	TRBD2	TRBJ2-3	TGTGCCAGCAGGCCCGGGACTAGCAAAACAGATACGCAGTATTTT	CASRPGTSKTDTQYF
TRBV5-1	15	NA	NA	TRBJ2-5	TGCGCCAGCAGCTGGGTCGGGAGCCAAGGGGAGACCCAGTACTTC	CASSWVGSQGETQYF
TRBV6-5	15	NA	NA	TRBJ2-1	TGTGCCAGCAGTCGTGGACCAACCGAACACAATGAGCAGTTCTTC	CASSRGPTEHNEQFF
TRBV10-3	13	NA	TRBD1	TRBJ1-5	TGTGCCATCAGTCGGGACAGGGGACAGCCCCAGCATTTT	CAISRDRGQPQHF
TRBV10-3	16	NA	NA	TRBJ1-5	TGTGCCATCAGTGAGTCTGACCCGAGGAGCAATCAGCCCCAGCATTTT	CAISESDPRSNQPQHF
TRBV27	17	NA	TRBD2	TRBJ2-1	TGTGCCAGCAGTTCCGGGACTAGCGGGATTGCTTCCGGTGAGCAGTTCTTC	CASSSGTSGIASGEQFF
TRBV2	16	NA	TRBD1	TRBJ2-3	TGTGCCAGCAGGGACATTACAGGGGTTAGCACAGATACGCAGTATTTT	CASRDITGVSTDTQYF
TRBV28	13	NA	NA	TRBJ2-7	TGTGCCAGCATCCGCTCCATACAGGGCGAGCAGTACTTC	CASIRSIQGEQYF
TRBV9	16	NA	TRBD2	TRBJ2-3	TGTGCCAGCAGCGCCTCCGGGACTAGCGACACAGATACGCAGTATTTT	CASSASGTSDTDTQYF
TRBV15	14	once	NA	TRBJ2-7	TGTGCCACCAGCAGAGAGGACTTCTCCTACGAGCAGTACTTC	CATSREDFSYEQYF
TRBV7-6	13	NA	TRBD2	TRBJ2-5	TGTGCCAGCAGCCGCGGGAGACGAGAGACCCAGTACTTC	CASSRGRRETQYF
TRBV5-4	15	NA	TRBD2	TRBJ2-3	TGTGCCAGCAGCTCAAGACTAGCGGGAGACGATACGCAGTATTTT	CASSSRLAGDDTQYF
TRBV27	15	NA	TRBD1	TRBJ1-2	TGTGCCAGCAGTTGGACAGGGGGCGCATCCTATGGCTACACCTTC	CASSWTGGASYGYTF
TRBV28	13	NA	NA	TRBJ1-4	TGTGCCAGCAGACCCGGAATGTGGGAAAAACTGTTTTTT	CASRPGMWEKLFF
TRBV9	13	NA	NA	TRBJ2-1	TGTGCCAGCGGATCAGGGTTTGGGAATGAGCAGTTCTTC	CASGSGFGNEQFF
TRBV14	19	once	TRBD2	TRBJ2-7	TGTGCCAGCAGCCAAGAAAGACCTACACTAGCGGGAGGTTCCTACGAGCAGTACTTC	CASSQERPTLAGGSYEQYF
TRBV5-1	18	NA	NA	TRBJ2-1	TGCGCCAGCAGCTTGTTCGGGTCGTACGTGGGGGGCGCAGATGAGCAGTTCTTC	CASSLFGSYVGGADEQFF
TRBV9	17	NA	NA	TRBJ2-3	TGTGCCAGCAGCGTACCGAGCTGGGCAGGGGTCACAGATACGCAGTATTTT	CASSVPSWAGVTDTQYF
TRBV6-1	13	NA	NA	TRBJ1-4	TGTGCCAGCAGTGATTTAGGGGATGAAAAACTGTTTTTT	CASSDLGDEKLFF
TRBV27	15	NA	NA	TRBJ1-1	TGTGCCAGCAGTTTAGAAGGGCGGATGAACACTGAAGCTTTCTTT	CASSLEGRMNTEAFF
TRBV19	14	NA	TRBD1	TRBJ2-7	TGTGCCAGTAGCCTCGACAGGGAAGTGTACGAGCAGTACTTC	CASSLDREVYEQYF
TRBV29-1	14	NA	TRBD1	TRBJ2-7	TGCAGCGTTGCTCCGGGACAGGGGGCATACGAGCAGTACTTC	CSVAPGQGAYEQYF
TRBV11-2	17	NA	NA	TRBJ2-5	TGTGCCAGCAGCTTTGGGACAATCAGGAGTTCCCAAGAGACCCAGTACTTC	CASSFGTIRSSQETQYF
TRBV4-1	17	NA	TRBD2	TRBJ2-1	TGCGCCAGCAGCCAAAGGGATAGCGGGAGAGTCCTCCAGGGGCAGTTCTTC	CASSQRDSGRVLQGQFF
TRBV9	16	NA	NA	TRBJ2-2	TGTGCCAGCAGCGTAGGACGGTCCGCGAACACCGGGGAGCTGTTTTTT	CASSVGRSANTGELFF
TRBV30	12	NA	NA	TRBJ2-7	TGTGCCTGGAGTGTGGGGAGCTACGAGCAGTACTTC	CAWSVGSYEQYF
TRBV4-1	16	NA	NA	TRBJ1-2	TGCGCCAGCAGCCATACCGGTTCAGGGGTCGACTATGGCTACACCTTC	CASSHTGSGVDYGYTF
TRBV15	17	NA	NA	TRBJ1-3	TGTGCCACCAGCAGAGGAGGAGAAGGGTGGTCTGGAAACACCATATATTTT	CATSRGGEGWSGNTIYF
TRBV4-3	19	NA	TRBD1	TRBJ2-6	TGCGCCAGCAGCCCTCTCTTGACAGGGCCTATCTCTGGGGCCAACGTCCTGACTTTC	CASSPLLTGPISGANVLTF
TRBV13	16	NA	TRBD2	TRBJ2-1	TGTGCCAGCAGCTCTCCTTCTCGCGGGAGGAACAATGAGCAGTTCTTC	CASSSPSRGRNNEQFF
TRBV14	15	NA	NA	TRBJ2-5	TGTGCCAGCAGCCAACGACCGGGCCATCAGCAGACCCAGTACTTC	CASSQRPGHQQTQYF
TRBV5-1	14	few	TRBD2	TRBJ2-1	TGCGCCAGCAGCTTAGCGGGAGGGTGGAATGAGCAGTTCTTC	CASSLAGGWNEQFF
TRBV7-9	13	NA	NA	TRBJ1-2	TGTGCCAGCAGCATAGTTTCGAACTATGGCTACACCTTC	CASSIVSNYGYTF
TRBV7-3	17	NA	TRBD1	TRBJ2-2	TGTGCCAGCAGCTTAACTATTACTGGACAGGGAACTGGGGAGCTGTTTTTT	CASSLTITGQGTGELFF
TRBV2	16	NA	TRBD2	TRBJ2-1	TGTGCCAGCAGTGTACGACTAGCGGGACAGCACAATGAGCAGTTCTTC	CASSVRLAGQHNEQFF
TRBV6-5	12	NA	NA	TRBJ2-5	TGTGCCAGCAGTCCCCACCCGGGGACCCAGTACTTC	CASSPHPGTQYF
TRBV9	16	NA	NA	TRBJ1-3	TGTGCCAGCAGCGACCCCTTCACAGGGTCTGGAAACACCATATATTTT	CASSDPFTGSGNTIYF
TRBV11-2	13	NA	NA	TRBJ2-7	TGTGCCAGCAGTTCCGGGGCCCGCCACGAGCAGTACTTC	CASSSGARHEQYF
TRBV27	15	NA	NA	TRBJ1-4	TGTGCCAGCAGTTTATCCGTCAGGGTGGGAGAAAAACTGTTTTTT	CASSLSVRVGEKLFF
TRBV4-1	15	few	NA	TRBJ2-2	TGCGCCAGCAGCCAAGCCGTTCGGGGTAACGGGGAGCTGTTTTTT	CASSQAVRGNGELFF
TRBV18	14	NA	TRBD1	TRBJ1-4	TGTGCCAGCCGAAAGACAGGGATTAATGAAAAACTGTTTTTT	CASRKTGINEKLFF
TRBV5-5	16	NA	NA	TRBJ2-7	TGTGCCAGCAGCTTGGATCCACTTATAGCCTCCTACGAGCAGTACTTC	CASSLDPLIASYEQYF
TRBV27	14	NA	NA	TRBJ1-5	TGTGCCAGCAGGGATACAGGGAGGAATCAGCCCCAGCATTTT	CASRDTGRNQPQHF
TRBV7-9	13	NA	TRBD2	TRBJ2-5	TGTGCCAGCAGGCCAGGACTAGCGGGGACCCAGTACTTC	CASRPGLAGTQYF
TRBV28	14	NA	TRBD2	TRBJ2-1	TGTGCCAGCAGTTACGCGGGAGGTAGCAATGAGCAGTTCTTC	CASSYAGGSNEQFF
TRBV27	15	NA	TRBD2	TRBJ2-3	TGTGCCAGCAGTCTGACTAGCGGGACCGCAGATACGCAGTATTTT	CASSLTSGTADTQYF
TRBV7-9	12	once	NA	TRBJ2-1	TGTGCCAGCAGCGCCCTTTCGAGTGAGCAGTTCTTC	CASSALSSEQFF
TRBV27	14	NA	NA	TRBJ2-7	TGTGCCAGCAGTTTACTCGGCCTTGCTTACGAGCAGTACTTC	CASSLLGLAYEQYF
TRBV5-6	13	NA	NA	TRBJ1-2	TGTGCCAGCAGCTTGGGAGGGAACTATGGCTACACCTTC	CASSLGGNYGYTF
TRBV4-1	16	NA	NA	TRBJ2-1	TGCGCCAGCAGCCAGCCTAAACGAACGGGGTGGCATGAGCAGTTCTTC	CASSQPKRTGWHEQFF
TRBV5-1	15	NA	NA	TRBJ2-7	TGCGCCAGCAGGGAAACGGATGGGGCCCTCTACGAGCAGTACTTC	CASRETDGALYEQYF
TRBV27	14	NA	TRBD2	TRBJ2-3	TGTGCCAGCACGAGCGGGAGCACCACAGATACGCAGTATTTT	CASTSGSTTDTQYF
TRBV6-5	14	NA	NA	TRBJ2-2	TGTGCCAGCAGTGCCCGGGACAACACCGGGGAGCTGTTTTTT	CASSARDNTGELFF
TRBV19	14	NA	NA	TRBJ1-1	TGTGCCAGTAGTCGACTTGCCTTGAACACTGAAGCTTTCTTT	CASSRLALNTEAFF
TRBV4-1	14	NA	NA	TRBJ2-5	TGCGCCAGCAGCCAAGTACCCAGACAAGAGACCCAGTACTTC	CASSQVPRQETQYF